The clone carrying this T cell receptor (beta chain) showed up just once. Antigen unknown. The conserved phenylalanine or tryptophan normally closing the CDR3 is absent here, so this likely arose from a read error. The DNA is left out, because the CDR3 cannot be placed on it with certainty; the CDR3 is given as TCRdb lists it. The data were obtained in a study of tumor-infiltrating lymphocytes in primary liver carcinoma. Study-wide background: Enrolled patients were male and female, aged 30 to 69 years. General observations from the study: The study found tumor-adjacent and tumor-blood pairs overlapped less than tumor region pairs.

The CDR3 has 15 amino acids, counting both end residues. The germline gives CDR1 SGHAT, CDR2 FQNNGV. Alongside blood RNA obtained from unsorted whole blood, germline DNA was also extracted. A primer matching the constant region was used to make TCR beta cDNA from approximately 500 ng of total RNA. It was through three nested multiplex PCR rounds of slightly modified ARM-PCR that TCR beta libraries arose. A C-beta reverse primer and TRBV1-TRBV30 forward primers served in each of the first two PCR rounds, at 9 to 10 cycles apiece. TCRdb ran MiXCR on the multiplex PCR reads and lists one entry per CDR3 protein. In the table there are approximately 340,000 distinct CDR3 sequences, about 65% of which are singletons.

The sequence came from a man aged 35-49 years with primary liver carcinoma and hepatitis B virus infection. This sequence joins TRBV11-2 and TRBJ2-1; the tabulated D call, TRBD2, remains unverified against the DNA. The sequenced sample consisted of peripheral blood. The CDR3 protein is CASSPQREGLGERFL.